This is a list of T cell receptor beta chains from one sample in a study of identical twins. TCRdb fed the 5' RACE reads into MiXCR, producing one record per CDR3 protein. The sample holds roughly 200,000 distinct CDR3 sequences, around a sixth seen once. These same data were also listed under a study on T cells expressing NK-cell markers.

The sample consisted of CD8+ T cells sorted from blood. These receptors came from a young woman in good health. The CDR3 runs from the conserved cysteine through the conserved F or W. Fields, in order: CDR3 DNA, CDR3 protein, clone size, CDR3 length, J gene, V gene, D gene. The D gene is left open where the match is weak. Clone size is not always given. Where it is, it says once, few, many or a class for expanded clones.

cdr3_nt: TGTGCCAGCAGTAAGGGACCTCCGAGCTCCTACAATGAGCAGTTCTTC
cdr3_aa: CASSKGPPSSYNEQFF
clone_size: few
cdr3_length: 16
j_call: TRBJ2-1
v_call: TRBV6-1
d_call: .

cdr3_nt: TGTGCCACCAGCAGAGTTGGGGGAAGAGGTACTGAAGCTTTCTTT
cdr3_aa: CATSRVGGRGTEAFF
clone_size: few
cdr3_length: 15
j_call: TRBJ1-1
v_call: TRBV15
d_call: .

cdr3_nt: TGCAGTGGTTATAGCGGGAGGGACTACGAGCAGTACTTC
cdr3_aa: CSGYSGRDYEQYF
clone_size: .
cdr3_length: 13
j_call: TRBJ2-7
v_call: TRBV20-1
d_call: TRBD2

cdr3_nt: TGTGCCAGCAGCTTCGAAAAGAGCTCCTACGAGCAGTACTTC
cdr3_aa: CASSFEKSSYEQYF
clone_size: few
cdr3_length: 14
j_call: TRBJ2-7
v_call: TRBV5-6
d_call: .

cdr3_nt: TGTGCCAGCAGTTATCCCGAGACTAGAGGTCACAATGAGCAGTTCTTC
cdr3_aa: CASSYPETRGHNEQFF
clone_size: few
cdr3_length: 16
j_call: TRBJ2-1
v_call: TRBV6-2/TRBV6-3
d_call: .

cdr3_nt: TGCAGTGCTAGGCCCAGCGGGACTATCACCTACGAGCAGTACTTC
cdr3_aa: CSARPSGTITYEQYF
clone_size: few
cdr3_length: 15
j_call: TRBJ2-7
v_call: TRBV20-1
d_call: TRBD2

cdr3_nt: TGTGCCAGCAGCCCCCTAGGACCCGCGGTAAATGAGCAGTTCTTC
cdr3_aa: CASSPLGPAVNEQFF
clone_size: few
cdr3_length: 15
j_call: TRBJ2-1
v_call: TRBV5-5
d_call: .

cdr3_nt: TGCAGTGCTAGTTCTAGCGGAAAATACAATGAGCAGTTCTTC
cdr3_aa: CSASSSGKYNEQFF
clone_size: .
cdr3_length: 14
j_call: TRBJ2-1
v_call: TRBV20-1
d_call: TRBD2

cdr3_nt: TGTGCCACCAGTGATTTTCCGGGGGAAGCCTCCTACGAGCAGTACTTC
cdr3_aa: CATSDFPGEASYEQYF
clone_size: .
cdr3_length: 16
j_call: TRBJ2-7
v_call: TRBV24-1
d_call: .

cdr3_nt: TGCAGTGCTAGAGTGTCCGCCACACTAGCTGTGTTTGACATTCAGTACTTC
cdr3_aa: CSARVSATLAVFDIQYF
clone_size: .
cdr3_length: 17
j_call: TRBJ2-4
v_call: TRBV20-1
d_call: .

cdr3_nt: TGCGCCAGCAGCTTGGATGGAGTGCGGGGGGATGAGCAGTTCTTC
cdr3_aa: CASSLDGVRGDEQFF
clone_size: many
cdr3_length: 15
j_call: TRBJ2-1
v_call: TRBV5-1
d_call: TRBD2

cdr3_nt: TGTGCCAGCAGCTTAGCGGGAGGTTGGGAAAACATTCAGTACTTC
cdr3_aa: CASSLAGGWENIQYF
clone_size: .
cdr3_length: 15
j_call: TRBJ2-4
v_call: TRBV7-2
d_call: .

cdr3_nt: TGCAGTGCTAGCGGAGCGGGCGATGAGCAGTTCTTC
cdr3_aa: CSASGAGDEQFF
clone_size: few
cdr3_length: 12
j_call: TRBJ2-1
v_call: TRBV20-1
d_call: .

cdr3_nt: TGTGCCAGCACCCCCACAGGGAGAAAAACTGAAGCTTTCTTT
cdr3_aa: CASTPTGRKTEAFF
clone_size: .
cdr3_length: 14
j_call: TRBJ1-1
v_call: TRBV25-1
d_call: .

cdr3_nt: TGCAGTGCTAGAGATAGGTCAGGCCTTCTGAGCGAGACCCAGTACTTC
cdr3_aa: CSARDRSGLLSETQYF
clone_size: .
cdr3_length: 16
j_call: TRBJ2-5
v_call: TRBV20-1
d_call: .

cdr3_nt: TGTGCCAGCAGCGTTACAGGGGGGGGAGATACGCAGTATTTT
cdr3_aa: CASSVTGGGDTQYF
clone_size: few
cdr3_length: 14
j_call: TRBJ2-3
v_call: TRBV9
d_call: .

cdr3_nt: TGTGCCAGCAGCCTTGGGGACACCATATATTTT
cdr3_aa: CASSLGDTIYF
clone_size: .
cdr3_length: 11
j_call: TRBJ1-3
v_call: TRBV9
d_call: .

cdr3_nt: TGTGCCAGCTCACCAGAGGGACGCGAGCAGTACTTC
cdr3_aa: CASSPEGREQYF
clone_size: .
cdr3_length: 12
j_call: TRBJ2-7
v_call: TRBV18
d_call: .

cdr3_nt: TGTGCCAGCAGTTGGGGGACAGGGAACACCGGGGAGCTGTTTTTT
cdr3_aa: CASSWGTGNTGELFF
clone_size: .
cdr3_length: 15
j_call: TRBJ2-2
v_call: TRBV6-5
d_call: TRBD1

cdr3_nt: TGTGCCAGCAGCTCGGACAGATCCTATGGCTACACCTTC
cdr3_aa: CASSSDRSYGYTF
clone_size: few
cdr3_length: 13
j_call: TRBJ1-2
v_call: TRBV7-9
d_call: .

cdr3_nt: TGTGCCAGCAGCCACGGGACTAGCGACGAGACCCAGTACTTC
cdr3_aa: CASSHGTSDETQYF
clone_size: .
cdr3_length: 14
j_call: TRBJ2-5
v_call: TRBV3-1
d_call: TRBD2

cdr3_nt: TGTGCCAGCAGCTCCACATCGGGACAGGGCGTATTGAATGAGCAGTTCTTC
cdr3_aa: CASSSTSGQGVLNEQFF
clone_size: .
cdr3_length: 17
j_call: TRBJ2-1
v_call: TRBV11-2
d_call: TRBD1

cdr3_nt: TGCAGCGTTAAAGAGGATATCGGGCCGCTCTTC
cdr3_aa: CSVKEDIGPLF
clone_size: few
cdr3_length: 11
j_call: TRBJ2-1
v_call: TRBV29-1
d_call: .

cdr3_nt: TGCAGTGCTGACCGAATCTATGGCTACACCTTC
cdr3_aa: CSADRIYGYTF
clone_size: few
cdr3_length: 11
j_call: TRBJ1-2
v_call: TRBV20-1
d_call: .

cdr3_nt: TGCAGCCCCTGGGCACTCCGAGCCTACGAGCAGTACTTC
cdr3_aa: CSPWALRAYEQYF
clone_size: few
cdr3_length: 13
j_call: TRBJ2-7
v_call: TRBV29-1
d_call: .

cdr3_nt: TGTGCCAGCAGTTGGGCCAGGGGAATCCCTGAAGCTTTCTTT
cdr3_aa: CASSWARGIPEAFF
clone_size: many
cdr3_length: 14
j_call: TRBJ1-1
v_call: TRBV6-2/TRBV6-3
d_call: .

cdr3_nt: TGTGCCAGCAGCCCGACAAATCTAAATGGAGCTTTCTTT
cdr3_aa: CASSPTNLNGAFF
clone_size: .
cdr3_length: 13
j_call: TRBJ1-1
v_call: TRBV9
d_call: .

cdr3_nt: TGCAGTGCTAAAAAAATGGTGGATTGGTTTGGCAATGAGCAGTTCTTC
cdr3_aa: CSAKKMVDWFGNEQFF
clone_size: .
cdr3_length: 16
j_call: TRBJ2-1
v_call: TRBV20-1
d_call: .

cdr3_nt: TGTGCCAGCAGCTTAGAAACACAGCCCCAGCATTTT
cdr3_aa: CASSLETQPQHF
clone_size: few
cdr3_length: 12
j_call: TRBJ1-5
v_call: TRBV7-9
d_call: .

cdr3_nt: TGTGCCTGGACTAGCGGGAGCCCCTACAATGAGCAGTTCTTC
cdr3_aa: CAWTSGSPYNEQFF
clone_size: few
cdr3_length: 14
j_call: TRBJ2-1
v_call: TRBV30
d_call: TRBD2

cdr3_nt: TGCAGTGCAGTAGGCTCTAGCGGGGGGGCCGTCTACAATGAGCAGTTCTTC
cdr3_aa: CSAVGSSGGAVYNEQFF
clone_size: .
cdr3_length: 17
j_call: TRBJ2-1
v_call: TRBV20-1
d_call: TRBD2

cdr3_nt: TGCAGTGCTAGAGGACAGAGTATCTACGAGCAGTACTTC
cdr3_aa: CSARGQSIYEQYF
clone_size: few
cdr3_length: 13
j_call: TRBJ2-7
v_call: TRBV20-1
d_call: .

cdr3_nt: TGTGCCAGCAGCATCTACGGGGGGTCCACAGATACGCAGTATTTT
cdr3_aa: CASSIYGGSTDTQYF
clone_size: few
cdr3_length: 15
j_call: TRBJ2-3
v_call: TRBV7-2
d_call: TRBD2

cdr3_nt: TGTGCCAGCAGCAGCCCTACAGACAATGAGCAGTTCTTC
cdr3_aa: CASSSPTDNEQFF
clone_size: many
cdr3_length: 13
j_call: TRBJ2-1
v_call: TRBV7-9
d_call: .

cdr3_nt: TGTGCCACCGGGACTAGTAGCACAGATACGCAGTATTTT
cdr3_aa: CATGTSSTDTQYF
clone_size: few
cdr3_length: 13
j_call: TRBJ2-3
v_call: TRBV12-3/TRBV12-4
d_call: TRBD2

cdr3_nt: TGTGCCAGCAGTAGGACCCTGTCCGGTTACGAGCAGTACTTC
cdr3_aa: CASSRTLSGYEQYF
clone_size: .
cdr3_length: 14
j_call: TRBJ2-7
v_call: TRBV27
d_call: .

cdr3_nt: TGTGCCAGCAGCGGAGTCGGGGATTCGGGAATCGAGGGGAATGAGCAGTTCTTC
cdr3_aa: CASSGVGDSGIEGNEQFF
clone_size: .
cdr3_length: 18
j_call: TRBJ2-1
v_call: TRBV5-5
d_call: .

cdr3_nt: TGTGCCAGCAGCCCCGAGTTCAGGAGCGGTTACGAGCAGTACTTC
cdr3_aa: CASSPEFRSGYEQYF
clone_size: few
cdr3_length: 15
j_call: TRBJ2-7
v_call: TRBV5-8
d_call: .

cdr3_nt: TGTGCCAGCAGTCCGACAGGGACCGGAAACACCATATATTTT
cdr3_aa: CASSPTGTGNTIYF
clone_size: few
cdr3_length: 14
j_call: TRBJ1-3
v_call: TRBV6-2/TRBV6-3
d_call: TRBD1

cdr3_nt: TGTGCCAGCAGCCAAGAGGGTAACGGGGAACTGTTTTTT
cdr3_aa: CASSQEGNGELFF
clone_size: .
cdr3_length: 13
j_call: TRBJ1-4
v_call: TRBV4-2
d_call: .

cdr3_nt: TGTGCCAGCAGCTCCCTGGTATGGACAGTTGGGTACCAAGAGACCCAGTACTTC
cdr3_aa: CASSSLVWTVGYQETQYF
clone_size: few
cdr3_length: 18
j_call: TRBJ2-5
v_call: TRBV11-1
d_call: .

cdr3_nt: TGTGCCAGCAGCCCGTCACCGGGACAGAATTTACACGAGCAGTACTTC
cdr3_aa: CASSPSPGQNLHEQYF
clone_size: few
cdr3_length: 16
j_call: TRBJ2-7
v_call: TRBV7-9
d_call: TRBD1

cdr3_nt: TGTGCCAGCCTTCTGGGACAGATCTACAATGAGCAGTTCTTC
cdr3_aa: CASLLGQIYNEQFF
clone_size: few
cdr3_length: 14
j_call: TRBJ2-1
v_call: TRBV7-9
d_call: TRBD1

cdr3_nt: TGCAGTGCCCCCCAGGTAGCGGGGGCCCTGAACACAGATACGCAGTATTTT
cdr3_aa: CSAPQVAGALNTDTQYF
clone_size: .
cdr3_length: 17
j_call: TRBJ2-3
v_call: TRBV20-1
d_call: TRBD2

cdr3_nt: TGTGCCAGCAGCCAACCCCTCGGGGAGAACTATGGCTACACCTTC
cdr3_aa: CASSQPLGENYGYTF
clone_size: .
cdr3_length: 15
j_call: TRBJ1-2
v_call: TRBV5-6
d_call: .

cdr3_nt: TGTGCCAGCAGCCCTCCACGAGGAGGGGAAACTGAAGCTTTCTTT
cdr3_aa: CASSPPRGGETEAFF
clone_size: many
cdr3_length: 15
j_call: TRBJ1-1
v_call: TRBV7-9
d_call: .

cdr3_nt: TGTGCCAGCGAGCGGGAGGTTAGGACCGGGGAGCTGTTTTTT
cdr3_aa: CASEREVRTGELFF
clone_size: few
cdr3_length: 14
j_call: TRBJ2-2
v_call: TRBV18
d_call: TRBD2

cdr3_nt: TGTGCCAGCAGTATCAACAGGGGTACAGATACGCAGTATTTT
cdr3_aa: CASSINRGTDTQYF
clone_size: .
cdr3_length: 14
j_call: TRBJ2-3
v_call: TRBV27
d_call: TRBD1

cdr3_nt: TGTGCCAGCAGCTCCGGACACGTACCCTTGAATACGCAGTATTTT
cdr3_aa: CASSSGHVPLNTQYF
clone_size: few
cdr3_length: 15
j_call: TRBJ2-3
v_call: TRBV14
d_call: .

cdr3_nt: TGTGCCAGCAGTTCTAACAGGGATCATGGCTACACCTTC
cdr3_aa: CASSSNRDHGYTF
clone_size: .
cdr3_length: 13
j_call: TRBJ1-2
v_call: TRBV12-3/TRBV12-4
d_call: .

cdr3_nt: TGCAGTGCTAGAGATCAAGACTCCTATGGCTACACCTTC
cdr3_aa: CSARDQDSYGYTF
clone_size: .
cdr3_length: 13
j_call: TRBJ1-2
v_call: TRBV20-1
d_call: .

cdr3_nt: TGTGCCATCAGTGAACCAGCGGGGATTGCAGATACGCAGTATTTT
cdr3_aa: CAISEPAGIADTQYF
clone_size: .
cdr3_length: 15
j_call: TRBJ2-3
v_call: TRBV10-3
d_call: TRBD2

cdr3_nt: TGTGCCAGCCCCCGTTCCGATAACTATGGCTACACCTTC
cdr3_aa: CASPRSDNYGYTF
clone_size: .
cdr3_length: 13
j_call: TRBJ1-2
v_call: TRBV7-2
d_call: .

cdr3_nt: TGTGCCAGCAGTTCAGGACAGGTTGCCTACAATGAGCAGTTCTTC
cdr3_aa: CASSSGQVAYNEQFF
clone_size: .
cdr3_length: 15
j_call: TRBJ2-1
v_call: TRBV27
d_call: TRBD1

cdr3_nt: TGTGCCACCAGCCTTGGGGCGGTCTATGGCTACACCTTC
cdr3_aa: CATSLGAVYGYTF
clone_size: .
cdr3_length: 13
j_call: TRBJ1-2
v_call: TRBV15
d_call: .

cdr3_nt: TGTGCTAGTGGTTTCCGATTCGGTGAGCAGTTCTTC
cdr3_aa: CASGFRFGEQFF
clone_size: .
cdr3_length: 12
j_call: TRBJ2-1
v_call: TRBV12-5
d_call: .

cdr3_nt: TGTGCCAGCAGCCAAACCCTGGGAGGGTTAAGCATCTTC
cdr3_aa: CASSQTLGGLSIF
clone_size: .
cdr3_length: 13
j_call: TRBJ2-1
v_call: TRBV14
d_call: TRBD2

cdr3_nt: TGTGCCAGCAGCTTTGGGGACCGCACATTCTTC
cdr3_aa: CASSFGDRTFF
clone_size: .
cdr3_length: 11
j_call: TRBJ2-1
v_call: TRBV5-5
d_call: .